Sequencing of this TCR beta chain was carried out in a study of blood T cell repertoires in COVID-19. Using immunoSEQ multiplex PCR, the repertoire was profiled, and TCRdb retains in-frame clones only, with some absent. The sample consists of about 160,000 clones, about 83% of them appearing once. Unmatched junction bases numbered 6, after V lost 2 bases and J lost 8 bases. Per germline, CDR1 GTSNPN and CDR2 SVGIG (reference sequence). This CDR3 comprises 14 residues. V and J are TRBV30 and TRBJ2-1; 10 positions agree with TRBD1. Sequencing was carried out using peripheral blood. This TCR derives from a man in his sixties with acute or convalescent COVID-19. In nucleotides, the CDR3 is TGTGCCTGGAGTCAGACCGGGACAGGGGATGAGCAGTTCTTC. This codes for CAWSQTGTGDEQFF. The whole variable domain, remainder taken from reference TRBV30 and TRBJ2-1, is SQTIHQWPATLVQPVGSPLSLECTVEGTSNPNLYWYRQAAGRGLQLLFYSVGIGQISSEVPQNLSASRPQDRQFILSSKKLLLSDSGFYLCAWSQTGTGDEQFFGPGTRLTVL.